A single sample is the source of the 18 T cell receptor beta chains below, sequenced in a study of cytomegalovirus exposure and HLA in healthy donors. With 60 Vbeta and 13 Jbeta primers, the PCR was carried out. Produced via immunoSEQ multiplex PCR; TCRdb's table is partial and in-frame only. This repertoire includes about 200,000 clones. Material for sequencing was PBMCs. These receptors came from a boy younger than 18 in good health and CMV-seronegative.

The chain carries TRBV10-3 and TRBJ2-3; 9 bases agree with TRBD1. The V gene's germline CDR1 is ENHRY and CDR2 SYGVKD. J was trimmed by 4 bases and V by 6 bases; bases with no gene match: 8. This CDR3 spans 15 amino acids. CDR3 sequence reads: CAISETGGRSDTQYF. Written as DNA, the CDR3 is TGTGCCATCAGCGAAACAGGGGGCAGATCAGATACGCAGTATTTT.

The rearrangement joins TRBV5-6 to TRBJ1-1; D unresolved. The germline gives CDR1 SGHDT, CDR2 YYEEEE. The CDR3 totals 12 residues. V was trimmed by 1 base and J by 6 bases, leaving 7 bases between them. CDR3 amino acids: CASSLLSSEAFF. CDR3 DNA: TGTGCCAGCAGCTTGCTCAGTTCTGAAGCTTTCTTT.

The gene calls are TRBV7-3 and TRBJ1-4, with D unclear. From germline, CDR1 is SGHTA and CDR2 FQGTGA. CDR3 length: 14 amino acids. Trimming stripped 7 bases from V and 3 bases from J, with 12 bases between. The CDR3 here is CASTAGRANEKLFF. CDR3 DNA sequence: TGTGCCAGCACCGCGGGTCGGGCTAATGAAAAACTGTTTTTT.

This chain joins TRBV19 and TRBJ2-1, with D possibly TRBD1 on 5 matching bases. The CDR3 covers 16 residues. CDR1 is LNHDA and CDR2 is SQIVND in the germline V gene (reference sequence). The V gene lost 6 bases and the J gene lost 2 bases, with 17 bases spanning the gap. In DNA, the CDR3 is TGTGCCAGTAGCAGATTCGCTCTAGGGGCCTACAATGAGCAGTTCTTC. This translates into CASSRFALGAYNEQFF. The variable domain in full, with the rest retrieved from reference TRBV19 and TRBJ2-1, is DGGITQSPKYLFRKEGQNVTLSCEQNLNHDAMYWYRQDPGQGLRLIYYSQIVNDFQKGDIAEGYSVSREKKESFPLTVTSAQKNPTAFYLCASSRFALGAYNEQFFGPGTRLTVL.

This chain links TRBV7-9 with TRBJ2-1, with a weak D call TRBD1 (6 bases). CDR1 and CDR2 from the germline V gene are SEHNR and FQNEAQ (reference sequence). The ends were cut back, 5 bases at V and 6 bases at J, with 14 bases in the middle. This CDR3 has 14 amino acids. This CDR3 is CASSQVLGANEQFF. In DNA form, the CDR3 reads TGTGCCAGCAGCCAGGTCCTGGGGGCCAATGAGCAGTTCTTC.

The CDR3 sequence: CASSLAGVLVGYTF. In nucleotides, the CDR3 is TGTGCCAGCAGCTTAGCGGGAGTCCTGGTCGGCTACACCTTC. This chain uses TRBV13 with TRBJ1-2; D remains unclear. The germline gives CDR1 PRHDT, CDR2 FYEKMQ (reference sequence). Deletions cut 1 base from V and 8 bases from J, with 14 bases between. The CDR3 consists of 14 residues.

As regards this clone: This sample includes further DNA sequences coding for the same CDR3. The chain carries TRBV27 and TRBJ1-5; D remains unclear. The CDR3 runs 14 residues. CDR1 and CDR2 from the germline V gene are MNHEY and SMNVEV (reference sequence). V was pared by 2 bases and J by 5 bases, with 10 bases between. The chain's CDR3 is CASSLIPGDQPQHF. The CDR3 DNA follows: TGTGCCAGCAGTTTAATCCCCGGAGATCAGCCCCAGCATTTT.

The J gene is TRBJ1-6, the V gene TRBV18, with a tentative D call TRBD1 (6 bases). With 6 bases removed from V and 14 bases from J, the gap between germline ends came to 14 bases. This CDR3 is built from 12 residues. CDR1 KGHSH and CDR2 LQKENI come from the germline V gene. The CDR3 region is CASSYREGSLHF. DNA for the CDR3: TGTGCCAGCTCGTACAGGGAAGGGTCCCTCCACTTT.

As DNA, the CDR3 is TGTGCCAGCAGTTTCGGGGGGGGCGCCGAGCAGTACTTC. Translation: CASSFGGGAEQYF. The rearrangement uses TRBV27 and TRBJ2-7, with 8 bases matching TRBD2. Germline lookup yields CDR1 MNHEY and CDR2 SMNVEV (reference sequence). The CDR3 consists of 13 residues. J gave up 6 bases and V 3 bases, and 4 bases lay outside the gene matches.

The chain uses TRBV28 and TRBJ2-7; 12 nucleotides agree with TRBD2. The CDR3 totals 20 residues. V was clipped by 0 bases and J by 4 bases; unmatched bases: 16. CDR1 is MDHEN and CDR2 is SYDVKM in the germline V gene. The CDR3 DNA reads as TGTGCCAGCAGTTTATGGGCGACTAGCGGGGGACCCTCCTTGCTGTACGAGCAGTACTTC. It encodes CASSLWATSGGPSLLYEQYF. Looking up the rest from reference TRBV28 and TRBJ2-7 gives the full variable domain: DVKVTQSSRYLVKRTGEKVFLECVQDMDHENMFWYRQDPGLGLRLIYFSYDVKMKEKGDIPEGYSVSREKKERFSLILESASTNQTSMYLCASSLWATSGGPSLLYEQYFGPGTRLTVT.

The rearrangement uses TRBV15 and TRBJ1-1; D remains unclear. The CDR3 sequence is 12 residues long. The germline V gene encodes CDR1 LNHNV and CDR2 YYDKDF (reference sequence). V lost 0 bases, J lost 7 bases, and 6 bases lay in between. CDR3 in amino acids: CATSRESFEAFF. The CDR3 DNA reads TGTGCCACCAGCAGAGAGTCATTTGAAGCTTTCTTT. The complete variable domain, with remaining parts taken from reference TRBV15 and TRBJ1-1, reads DAMVIQNPRYQVTQFGKPVTLSCSQTLNHNVMYWYQQKSSQAPKLLFHYYDKDFNNEADTPDNFQSRRPNTSFCFLDIRSPGLGDTAMYLCATSRESFEAFFGQGTRLTVV.

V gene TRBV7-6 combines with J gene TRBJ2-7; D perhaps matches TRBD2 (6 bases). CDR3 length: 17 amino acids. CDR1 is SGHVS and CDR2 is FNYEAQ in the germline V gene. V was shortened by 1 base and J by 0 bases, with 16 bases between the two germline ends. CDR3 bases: TGTGCCAGCAGCTTAGGATCGGGGGACGGGAGCTCCTACGAGCAGTACTTC. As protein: CASSLGSGDGSSYEQYF.

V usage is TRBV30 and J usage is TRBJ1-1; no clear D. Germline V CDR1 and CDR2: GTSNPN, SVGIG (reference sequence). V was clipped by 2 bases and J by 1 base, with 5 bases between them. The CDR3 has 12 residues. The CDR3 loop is CAWSPGNTEAFF. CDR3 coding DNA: TGTGCCTGGAGTCCAGGGAACACTGAAGCTTTCTTT.

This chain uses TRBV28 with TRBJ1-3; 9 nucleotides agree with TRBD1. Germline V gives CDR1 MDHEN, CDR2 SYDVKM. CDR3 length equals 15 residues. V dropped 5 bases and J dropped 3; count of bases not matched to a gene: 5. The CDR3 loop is CASSPPTGGGNTIYF. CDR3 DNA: TGTGCCAGCAGTCCTCCGACAGGGGGTGGAAACACCATATATTTT.

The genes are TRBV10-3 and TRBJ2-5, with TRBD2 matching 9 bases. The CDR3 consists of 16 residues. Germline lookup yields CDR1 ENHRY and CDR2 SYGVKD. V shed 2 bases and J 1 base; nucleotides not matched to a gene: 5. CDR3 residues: CAISENPAGGQETQYF. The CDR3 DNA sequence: TGTGCCATCAGTGAGAACCCAGCGGGGGGCCAAGAGACCCAGTACTTC.

In DNA form, the CDR3 reads TGTGCCAGCAGTGGGGACAGGAACACTGAAGCTTTCTTT. This codes for CASSGDRNTEAFF. V and J are TRBV6-6 and TRBJ1-1; 7 bases fit TRBD1. J gave up 1 base and V 5 bases, and 1 base lay outside the gene matches. Looked up from germline, CDR1 is MNHNY and CDR2 is SVGAGI (reference sequence). The CDR3 length is 13 residues.

CDR3 bases: TGTGCCAGCACCCCAGGCGGAGGGACCGGGGAGCTGTTTTTT. It is translated as CASTPGGGTGELFF. V and J are TRBV28 and TRBJ2-2, with D possibly being TRBD2 (6 bases). Germline CDR1 and CDR2: MDHEN and SYDVKM. The CDR3 covers 14 residues. Trimming removed 7 bases from V and 5 bases from J, with 14 bases in between.

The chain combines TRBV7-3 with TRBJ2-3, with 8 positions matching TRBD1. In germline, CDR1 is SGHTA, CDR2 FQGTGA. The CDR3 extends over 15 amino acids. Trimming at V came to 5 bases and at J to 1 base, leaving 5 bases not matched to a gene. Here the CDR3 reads CASSRGQGGTDTQYF. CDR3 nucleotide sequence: TGTGCCAGCAGCCGAGGACAGGGTGGCACAGATACGCAGTATTTT.